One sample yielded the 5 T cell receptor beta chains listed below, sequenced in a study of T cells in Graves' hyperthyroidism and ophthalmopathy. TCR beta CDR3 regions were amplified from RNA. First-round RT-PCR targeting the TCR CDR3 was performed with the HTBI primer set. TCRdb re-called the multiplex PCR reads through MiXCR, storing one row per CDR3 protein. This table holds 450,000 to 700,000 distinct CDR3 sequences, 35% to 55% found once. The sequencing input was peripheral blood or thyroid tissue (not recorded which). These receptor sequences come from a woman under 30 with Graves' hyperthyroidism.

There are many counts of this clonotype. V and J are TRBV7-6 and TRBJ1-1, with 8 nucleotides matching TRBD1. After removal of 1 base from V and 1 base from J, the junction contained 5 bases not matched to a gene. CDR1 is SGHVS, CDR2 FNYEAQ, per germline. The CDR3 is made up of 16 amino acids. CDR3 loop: CASSLGQGAWNTEAFF. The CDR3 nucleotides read TGTGCCAGCAGCTTAGGGCAGGGGGCTTGGAACACTGAAGCTTTCTTT.

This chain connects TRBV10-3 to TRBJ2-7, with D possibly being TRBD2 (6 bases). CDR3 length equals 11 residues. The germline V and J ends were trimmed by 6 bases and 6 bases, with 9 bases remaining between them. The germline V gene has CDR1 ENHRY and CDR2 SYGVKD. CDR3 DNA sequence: TGTGCCATCAGGCTAGCGAGCGAGCAGTACTTC. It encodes CAIRLASEQYF.

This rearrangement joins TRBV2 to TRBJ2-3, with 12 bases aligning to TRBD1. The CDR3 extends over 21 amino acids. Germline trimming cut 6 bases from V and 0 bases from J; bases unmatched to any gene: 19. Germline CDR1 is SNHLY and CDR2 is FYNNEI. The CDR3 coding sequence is TGTGCCAGCAGGTCCGGGACAGGGGGCTTACCCTCGTACTCTAGCACAGATACGCAGTATTTT. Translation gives CASRSGTGGLPSYSSTDTQYF.

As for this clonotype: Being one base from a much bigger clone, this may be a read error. CDR3: CASSFRYARETQYF. CDR3 bases: TGTGCCAGCAGCTTCCGATATGCGAGGGAGACCCAGTACTTC. V gene TRBV11-2 combines with J gene TRBJ2-5; the D is unclear. The ends were cut back, 3 bases at V and 5 bases at J, with 13 bases in the middle. From germline, CDR1 is SGHAT and CDR2 FQNNGV. The CDR3 has 14 residues.

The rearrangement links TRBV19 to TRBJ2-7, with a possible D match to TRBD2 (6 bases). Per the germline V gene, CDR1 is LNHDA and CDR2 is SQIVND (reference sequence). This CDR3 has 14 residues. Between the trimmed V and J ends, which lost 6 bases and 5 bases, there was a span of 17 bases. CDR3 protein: CASSPGGGFDEQYF. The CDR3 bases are TGTGCCAGTAGCCCTGGAGGAGGGTTTGACGAGCAGTACTTC.